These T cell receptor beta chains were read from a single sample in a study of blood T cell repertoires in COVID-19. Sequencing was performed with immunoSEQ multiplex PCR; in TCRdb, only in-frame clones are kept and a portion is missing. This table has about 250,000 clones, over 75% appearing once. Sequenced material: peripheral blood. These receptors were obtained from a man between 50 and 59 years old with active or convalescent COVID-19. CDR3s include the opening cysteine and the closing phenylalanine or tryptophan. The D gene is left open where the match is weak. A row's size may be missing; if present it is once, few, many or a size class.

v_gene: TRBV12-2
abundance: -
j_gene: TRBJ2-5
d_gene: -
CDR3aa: CASRLAKERAAQETQYF
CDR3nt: TGTGCAAGTCGCCTCGCTAAGGAGCGGGCAGCTCAAGAGACCCAGTACTTC

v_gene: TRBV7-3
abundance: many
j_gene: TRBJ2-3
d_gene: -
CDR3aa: CASSLKRGDTQYF
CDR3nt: TGTGCCAGCAGCTTAAAGAGAGGAGATACGCAGTATTTT

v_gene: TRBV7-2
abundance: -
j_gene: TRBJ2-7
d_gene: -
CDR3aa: CASSLAREGGLYEQYF
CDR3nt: TGTGCCAGCAGCTTAGCGAGGGAGGGGGGCCTCTACGAGCAGTACTTC

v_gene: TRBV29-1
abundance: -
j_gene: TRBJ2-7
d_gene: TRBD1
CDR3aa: CSVERQGTRGEQYF
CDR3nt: TGCAGCGTTGAGAGACAGGGAACTAGGGGTGAGCAGTACTTC

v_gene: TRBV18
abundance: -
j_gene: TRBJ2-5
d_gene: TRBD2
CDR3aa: CASSRTSGKETQYF
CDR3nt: TGTGCCAGCTCAAGGACTAGCGGGAAAGAGACCCAGTACTTC

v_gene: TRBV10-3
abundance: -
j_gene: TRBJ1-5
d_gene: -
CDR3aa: CAISESDSQPQHF
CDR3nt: TGTGCCATCAGTGAGTCAGACAGTCAGCCCCAGCATTTT

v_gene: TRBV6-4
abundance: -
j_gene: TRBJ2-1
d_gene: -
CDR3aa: CASSVTQGQGEQFF
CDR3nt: TGTGCCAGCAGCGTAACCCAGGGGCAAGGTGAGCAGTTCTTC

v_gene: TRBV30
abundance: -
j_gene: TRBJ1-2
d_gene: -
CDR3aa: CAWSLEGTFGYTF
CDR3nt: TGTGCCTGGAGTCTGGAGGGAACCTTTGGCTACACCTTC

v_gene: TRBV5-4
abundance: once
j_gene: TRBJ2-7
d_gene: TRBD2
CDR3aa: CASSGTSGTYSYEQYF
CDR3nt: TGTGCCAGCAGCGGAACTAGCGGGACCTACTCCTACGAGCAGTACTTC

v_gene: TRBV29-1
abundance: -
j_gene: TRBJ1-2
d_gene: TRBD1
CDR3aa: CSVGQGSLDGYTF
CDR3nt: TGCAGCGTGGGACAGGGGAGTCTGGATGGCTACACCTTC

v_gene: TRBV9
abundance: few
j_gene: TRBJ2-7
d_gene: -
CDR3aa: CASSSEGFTDEQYF
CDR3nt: TGTGCCAGCTCCAGCGAGGGATTCACCGACGAGCAGTACTTC

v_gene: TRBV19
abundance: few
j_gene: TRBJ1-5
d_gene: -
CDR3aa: CASSIGDQPQHF
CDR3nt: TGTGCCAGTAGTATCGGGGATCAGCCCCAGCATTTT

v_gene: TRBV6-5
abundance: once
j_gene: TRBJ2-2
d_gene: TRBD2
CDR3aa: CASSYRVAGATGELFF
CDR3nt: TGTGCCAGCAGTTACCGCGTGGCGGGAGCCACCGGGGAGCTGTTTTTT

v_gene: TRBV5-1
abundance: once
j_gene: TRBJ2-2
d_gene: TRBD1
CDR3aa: CASSYGQGSTGELFF
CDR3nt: TGCGCCAGCAGCTACGGACAGGGAAGCACCGGGGAGCTGTTTTTT

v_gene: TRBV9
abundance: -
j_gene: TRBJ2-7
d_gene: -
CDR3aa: CASSVDMGANEQYF
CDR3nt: TGTGCCAGCAGCGTAGATATGGGAGCCAACGAGCAGTACTTC

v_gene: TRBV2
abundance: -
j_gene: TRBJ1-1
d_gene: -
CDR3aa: CASSEALSAFF
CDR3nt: TGTGCCAGCAGTGAAGCGCTATCTGCTTTCTTT

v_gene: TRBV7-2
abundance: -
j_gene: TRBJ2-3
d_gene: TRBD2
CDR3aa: CASNQGEGTQYF
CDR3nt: TGTGCCAGCAACCAAGGGGAGGGTACGCAGTATTTT

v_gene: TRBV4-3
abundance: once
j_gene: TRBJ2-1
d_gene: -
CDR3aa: CASSQESRNEQFF
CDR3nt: TGCGCCAGCAGCCAAGAAAGCCGAAATGAGCAGTTCTTC

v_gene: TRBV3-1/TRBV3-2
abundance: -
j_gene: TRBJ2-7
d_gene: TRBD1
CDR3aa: CASSQDAGGWNEQYF
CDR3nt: TGTGCCAGCAGCCAAGATGCAGGGGGCTGGAACGAGCAGTACTTC

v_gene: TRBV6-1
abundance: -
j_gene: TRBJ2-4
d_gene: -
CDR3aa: CASSEDYRIRLQYF
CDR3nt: TGTGCCAGCAGTGAAGACTACCGGATACGTCTTCAGTACTTC

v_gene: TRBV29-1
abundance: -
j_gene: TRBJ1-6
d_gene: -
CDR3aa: CNLTGCTYNSPLHF
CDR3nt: TGCAACCTCACAGGGTGCACCTATAATTCACCCCTCCACTTT

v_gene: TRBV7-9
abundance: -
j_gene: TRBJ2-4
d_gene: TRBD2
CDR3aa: CASSLDSGRAYDIQYF
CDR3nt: TGTGCCAGCAGTCTAGACAGCGGGAGGGCCTATGACATTCAGTACTTC

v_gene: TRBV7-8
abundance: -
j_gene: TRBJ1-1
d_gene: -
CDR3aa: CASSLGTANLNTEAFF
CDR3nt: TGTGCCAGCAGCTTAGGGACAGCAAATCTGAACACTGAAGCTTTCTTT

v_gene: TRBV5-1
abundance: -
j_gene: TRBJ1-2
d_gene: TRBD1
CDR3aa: CASSWTGDIGYGYTF
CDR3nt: TGCGCCAGCAGCTGGACAGGGGATATAGGCTATGGCTACACCTTC

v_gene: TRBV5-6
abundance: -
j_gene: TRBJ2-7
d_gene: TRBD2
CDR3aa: CASSLGPPGASGVPYEQYF
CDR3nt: TGTGCCAGCAGCTTGGGTCCCCCTGGTGCTAGCGGGGTCCCCTACGAGCAGTACTTC

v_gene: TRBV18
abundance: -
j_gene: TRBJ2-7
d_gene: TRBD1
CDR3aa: CASSLDRNSNEQYF
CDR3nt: TGTGCCAGCTCACTGGACAGGAATTCGAACGAGCAGTACTTC

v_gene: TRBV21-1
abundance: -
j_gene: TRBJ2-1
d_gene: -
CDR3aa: CASSKGRTMCEQFF
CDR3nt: TGTGCCAGCAGCAAAGGACGGACAATGTGCGAGCAGTTCTTC

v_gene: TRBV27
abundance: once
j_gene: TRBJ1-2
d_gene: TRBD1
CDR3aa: CASRPTGSNYGYTF
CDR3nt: TGTGCCAGCAGACCGACAGGGTCTAACTATGGCTACACCTTC

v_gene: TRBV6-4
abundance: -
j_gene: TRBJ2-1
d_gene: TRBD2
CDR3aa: CASSPRTGTSGPAAYNEQFF
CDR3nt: TGTGCCAGCAGTCCTAGGACCGGGACTAGCGGGCCCGCCGCCTACAATGAGCAGTTCTTC

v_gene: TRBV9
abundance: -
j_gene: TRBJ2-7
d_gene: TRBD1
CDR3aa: CASSVGGQGAGEQYF
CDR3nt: TGTGCCAGCAGCGTAGGAGGGCAGGGGGCGGGCGAGCAGTACTTC

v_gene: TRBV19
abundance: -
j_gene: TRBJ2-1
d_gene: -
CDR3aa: CASSGGIGYYEQFF
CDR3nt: TGTGCCAGTAGTGGCGGGATAGGTTATTATGAGCAGTTCTTC

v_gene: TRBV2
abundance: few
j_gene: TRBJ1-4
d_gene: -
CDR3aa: CASSGDMGRLGKLFF
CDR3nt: TGTGCCAGCAGTGGGGACATGGGGCGTCTAGGAAAACTGTTTTTT

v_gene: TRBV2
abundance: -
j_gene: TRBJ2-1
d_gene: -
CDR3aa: CASSVSARLGGNEQFF
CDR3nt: TGTGCCAGCAGTGTATCGGCTAGGTTGGGCGGGAATGAGCAGTTCTTC

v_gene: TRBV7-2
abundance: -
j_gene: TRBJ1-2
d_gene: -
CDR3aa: CASSLVGQARGGYTF
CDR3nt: TGTGCCAGCAGCTTAGTTGGGCAGGCCCGTGGGGGCTACACCTTC

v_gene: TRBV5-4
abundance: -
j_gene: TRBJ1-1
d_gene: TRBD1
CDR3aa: CASSSPDRVAFF
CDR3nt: TGTGCCAGCAGCTCGCCGGACAGGGTAGCTTTCTTT

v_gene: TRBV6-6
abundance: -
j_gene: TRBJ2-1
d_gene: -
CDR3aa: CASSVRSNEQFF
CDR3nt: TGTGCCAGCAGTGTCAGATCTAATGAGCAGTTCTTC

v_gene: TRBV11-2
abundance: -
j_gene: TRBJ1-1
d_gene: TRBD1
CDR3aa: CASSLESGTGGFGEAFF
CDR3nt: TGTGCCAGCAGCTTAGAATCTGGGACAGGGGGCTTCGGTGAAGCTTTCTTT

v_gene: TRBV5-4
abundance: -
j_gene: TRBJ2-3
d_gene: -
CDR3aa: CASSGGSSLGTDTQYF
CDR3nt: TGTGCCAGCAGCGGGGGGAGTAGCTTGGGCACAGATACGCAGTATTTT

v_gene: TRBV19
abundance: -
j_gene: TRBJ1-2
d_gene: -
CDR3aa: CASSIDSNYGYTF
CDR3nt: TGTGCCAGTAGTATCGACTCTAACTATGGCTACACCTTC

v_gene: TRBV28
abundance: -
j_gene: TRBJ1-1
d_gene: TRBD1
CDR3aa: CASSNRGFYTEAFF
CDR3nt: TGTGCCAGCAGTAACAGGGGGTTCTACACTGAAGCTTTCTTT

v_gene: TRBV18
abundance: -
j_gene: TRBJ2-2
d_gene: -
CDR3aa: CASSPYRERTGELFF
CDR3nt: TGTGCCAGCTCACCCTACAGGGAGCGCACCGGGGAGCTGTTTTTT

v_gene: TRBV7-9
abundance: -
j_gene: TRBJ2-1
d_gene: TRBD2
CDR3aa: CASSLVGGRRDEQFF
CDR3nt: TGTGCCAGCAGCTTAGTGGGCGGGAGGAGGGATGAGCAGTTCTTC

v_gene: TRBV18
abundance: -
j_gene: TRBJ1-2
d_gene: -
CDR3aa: CASSPGGIDYGYTF
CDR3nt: TGTGCCAGCTCACCAGGAGGGATTGACTATGGCTACACCTTC

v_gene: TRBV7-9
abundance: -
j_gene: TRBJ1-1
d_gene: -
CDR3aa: CASSLDNIRVNTEAFF
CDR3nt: TGTGCCAGCAGCTTAGATAATATACGGGTGAACACTGAAGCTTTCTTT

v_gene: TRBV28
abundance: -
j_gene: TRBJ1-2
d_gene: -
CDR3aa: CASSLGGGYGYTF
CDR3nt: TGTGCCAGCAGTTTAGGGGGAGGCTATGGCTACACCTTC

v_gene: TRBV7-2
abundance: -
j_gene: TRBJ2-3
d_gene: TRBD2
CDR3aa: CASSLELAGGTDTQYF
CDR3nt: TGTGCCAGCAGCTTAGAACTAGCGGGAGGCACAGATACGCAGTATTTT

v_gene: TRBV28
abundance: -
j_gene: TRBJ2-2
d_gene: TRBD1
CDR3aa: CASSSRDRNTGELFF
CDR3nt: TGTGCCAGCAGTTCTCGGGACAGGAACACCGGGGAGCTGTTTTTT

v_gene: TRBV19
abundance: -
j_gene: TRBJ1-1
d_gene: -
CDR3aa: CASSILRVFTEAFF
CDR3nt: TGTGCCAGTAGTATCCTACGGGTATTCACTGAAGCTTTCTTT

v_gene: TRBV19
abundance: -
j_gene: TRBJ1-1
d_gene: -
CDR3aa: CASSIEGANTEAFF
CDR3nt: TGTGCCAGTAGTATAGAGGGGGCGAACACTGAAGCTTTCTTT

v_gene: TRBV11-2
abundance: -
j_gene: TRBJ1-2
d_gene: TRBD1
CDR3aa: CASSPNPGQENYGYTF
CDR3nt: TGTGCCAGCAGCCCTAACCCGGGACAGGAGAACTATGGCTACACCTTC

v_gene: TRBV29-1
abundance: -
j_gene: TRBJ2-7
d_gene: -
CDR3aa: CSVRQPGRIDRYEQYF
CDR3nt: TGCAGCGTACGACAGCCCGGTCGCATTGATCGCTACGAGCAGTACTTC

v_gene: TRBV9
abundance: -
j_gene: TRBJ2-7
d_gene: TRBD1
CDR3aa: CASSPRTGDPYEQYF
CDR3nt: TGTGCCAGCAGCCCCCGGACAGGTGACCCCTACGAGCAGTACTTC

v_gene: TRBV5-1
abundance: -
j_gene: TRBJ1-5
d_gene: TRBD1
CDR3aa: CASSPYGQGDQPQHF
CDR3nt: TGCGCCAGCAGCCCCTACGGACAGGGGGATCAGCCCCAGCATTTT

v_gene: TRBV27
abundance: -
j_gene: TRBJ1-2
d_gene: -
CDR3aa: CASSPSGGGGQGYTF
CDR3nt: TGTGCCAGCAGCCCCTCGGGCGGGGGAGGACAGGGCTACACCTTC

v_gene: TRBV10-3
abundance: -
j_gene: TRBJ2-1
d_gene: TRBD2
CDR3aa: CAISVGGGLADEQFF
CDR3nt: TGTGCCATCAGTGTAGGGGGAGGACTAGCCGATGAGCAGTTCTTC

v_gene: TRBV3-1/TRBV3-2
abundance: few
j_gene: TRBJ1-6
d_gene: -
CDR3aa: CASSRGRDSPLHF
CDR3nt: TGTGCCAGCAGCAGGGGTCGGGATTCACCCCTCCACTTT

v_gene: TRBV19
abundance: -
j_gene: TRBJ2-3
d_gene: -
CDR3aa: CASSTHTDTQYF
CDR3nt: TGTGCCAGTAGTACACACACAGATACGCAGTATTTT